This TCR beta chain was captured in a study of cytotoxic CD8 clonotypes in ibrutinib-treated CLL. The repertoire was sequenced with immunoSEQ multiplex PCR; TCRdb's copy has only in-frame clones and lacks some. The sample has about 97,000 clones; around 77% are singletons. The germline V gene has CDR1 MGHRA and CDR2 YSYEKL. The CDR3 totals 13 residues. V lost 4 bases and J lost 9, with 13 bases in between. General study points: Clonality was elevated at ibrutinib response and had returned toward baseline at progression.

As for this clone: Antigen specificity is unknown.

The source is a human donor with chronic lymphocytic leukemia. The sequences come from PBMCs, collected after 24 months of ibrutinib treatment. This chain joins TRBV4-1 and TRBJ2-1; no definite D call. The DNA for the CDR3 is TGCGCCAGCAGCCCAACCGACGTGGGTGAGCAGTTCTTC. This gives the protein CASSPTDVGEQFF.